Included here is one TCR beta chain sequence, with context. Libraries were prepared by immunoSEQ multiplex PCR; TCRdb keeps only in-frame clonotypes and omits some of them. This table has about 430,000 clones, about 88% appearing once. This sample is drawn from a study of blood T cell repertoires in COVID-19. The CDR3 loop spans 15 amino acids. Per the germline V gene, CDR1 is MNHEY and CDR2 is SVGAGI. V was clipped by 6 bases and J by 1 base; unmatched bases: 6. Cohort allocation depended upon clinical history that participants reported. Up to 2 weeks before entering the study, exposed participants had met a COVID-19 case.

This sequence originates from a woman aged 18-29 years who had been exposed to COVID-19. Sequencing used PBMCs or T cells enriched from blood (not recorded which). The chain is built from TRBV6-5 and TRBJ2-7, with 10 bases lining up with TRBD1. In DNA form, the CDR3 reads TGTGCCAGCAGGGCAGACAGGGGGCTTTCCTACGAGCAGTACTTC. It encodes CASRADRGLSYEQYF.